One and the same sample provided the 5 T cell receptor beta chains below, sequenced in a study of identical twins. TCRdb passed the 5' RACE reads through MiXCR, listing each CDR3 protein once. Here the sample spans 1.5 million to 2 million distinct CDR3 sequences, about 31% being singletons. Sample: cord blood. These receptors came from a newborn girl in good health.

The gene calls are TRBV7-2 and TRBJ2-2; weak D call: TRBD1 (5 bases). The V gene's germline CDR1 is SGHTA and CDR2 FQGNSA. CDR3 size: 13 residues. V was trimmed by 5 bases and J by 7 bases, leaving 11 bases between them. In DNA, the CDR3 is TGTGCCAGCAGCAAGGGGTCTATCGGGGAGCTGTTTTTT. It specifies CASSKGSIGELFF.

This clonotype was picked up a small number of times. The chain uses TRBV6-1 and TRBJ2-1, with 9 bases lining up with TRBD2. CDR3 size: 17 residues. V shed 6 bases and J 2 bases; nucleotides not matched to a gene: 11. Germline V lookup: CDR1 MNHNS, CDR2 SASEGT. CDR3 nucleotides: TGTGCCAGCAGATTCGGTGGTAGCGGGAGTACCTACAATGAGCAGTTCTTC. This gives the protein CASRFGGSGSTYNEQFF.

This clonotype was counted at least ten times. The CDR3, as DNA: TGTGCCAGCAGCTTACTAGCGGGGGGGCCAGAGACCCAGTACTTC. This gives the protein CASSLLAGGPETQYF. The gene calls are TRBV11-2 and TRBJ2-5; 12 bases are a match to TRBD2. J was trimmed by 4 bases and V by 2 bases; bases with no gene match: 2. CDR3 length: 15 amino acids. In germline, CDR1 is SGHAT, CDR2 FQNNGV.

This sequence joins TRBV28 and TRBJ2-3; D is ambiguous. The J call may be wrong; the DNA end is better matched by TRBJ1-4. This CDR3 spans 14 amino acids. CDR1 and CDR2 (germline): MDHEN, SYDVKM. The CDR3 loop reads CASSLWDTNEKLFF. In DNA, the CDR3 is TGTGCCAGCAGTTTATGGGACACTAATGAAAAACTGTTTTTT.

The CDR3 bases are TGTGCTAGTGGTTTGGACAGGGCTGAAGCTTTCTTT. Translated: CASGLDRAEAFF. The rearrangement joins TRBV12-5 to TRBJ1-1; possibly TRBD1 for D (6 bases). Per germline, CDR1 LGHNT and CDR2 FRNRAP. V was shortened by 1 base and J by 6 bases, with 6 bases between the two germline ends. CDR3 length equals 12 residues.